This T cell receptor beta chain was sequenced in a study of shared clonotypes between healthy human individuals. TCRdb keeps only in-frame clones here, not all; method: immunoSEQ multiplex PCR. The sample records millions of clones, 85% to 95% being singletons. Trimming took 4 bases from V and 5 from J; bases not matched to a gene: 5. This CDR3 spans 15 amino acids. In this sample, this clone turned up once. This chain joins TRBV5-3 and TRBJ2-1; TRBD2 matches 11 bases. TRBV5-3 is annotated as an ORF whose role is uncertain. The sample consisted of naive CD4+ T cells sorted from blood. Subset of the sample: CD45RA+ positively selected. This receptor was obtained from a man between 18 and 35 years old in good health. CDR3 nucleotide sequence: TGTGCCAGAAGCACAACTAGCGGGGGTCACAATGAGCAGTTCTTC. The encoded protein is CARSTTSGGHNEQFF.